This TCR beta chain was sequenced during a study of T cells expressing NK-cell markers. Study context: Underlying the TCR beta repertoires were sorted CD3+CD56+NKG2C+, CD3+CD56+NKG2C- and CD3+CD56-NKG2C+ T cells. In the group of eight sequenced donors, seven were HCMV-seropositive and one was seronegative. Study conclusions and caveats: Six of the donors carried dominant NKG2C+ clonotypes that took up roughly 1.0-8% of their CD8+ T cells. Also leading the CD3+CD56-NKG2C+ fraction in a handful of donors were these clonotypes.

Each CDR3 protein gets one entry in TCRdb, which reprocessed the 5' RACE reads and gives no DNA. With some 300,000 distinct CDR3 sequences in the sample, the ten largest clones hold 0.39%. The CDR3 is 14 residues long. Per germline, CDR1 LGHNA and CDR2 YSLEER. About this clonotype itself: Its cognate antigen is unknown.

The chain uses TRBV4-3 and TRBJ2-7; the D call from TCRdb, TRBD1, cannot be confirmed without DNA. Sequenced sample: blood T cells: a sorted CD56 or NKG2C T cell subset, CD4+ or CD8+ T cells, or bulk PBMC T cells (not recorded which). The clonotype originates from a young man in good health. CDR3 sequence reads: CASSQVRGLGEQYF.